This entry describes one T cell receptor (beta chain). This may be a read error: a much more frequent sequence differs by one nucleotide. Repertoires were generated with immunoSEQ multiplex PCR, while TCRdb's copy carries only in-frame clones and drops some. The sample records some 120,000 clones, approximately 84% being singletons. The CDR3 runs 10 residues. Germline-derived CDR1 and CDR2 are SNHLY and FYNNEI. V was clipped by 11 bases and J by 4 bases, with 8 bases between them. The data were taken from a study of control samples from healthy donors and cancer patients. Sequenced sample: blood. The chain recombines TRBV2 with TRBJ1-1; D gene ambiguous. The clonotype was recovered from a man between 18 and 35 years old in good health. CDR3 in DNA: TGTGCCGTCAAGGTCACTGAAGCTTTCTTT. Its translation is CAVKVTEAFF. Full variable domain (missing parts from reference TRBV2 and TRBJ1-1): EPEVTQTPSHQVTQMGQEVILRCVPISNHLYFYWYRQILGQKVEFLVSFYNNEISEKSEIFDDQFSVERPDGSNFTLKIRSTKLEDSAMYFCAVKVTEAFFGQGTRLTVV.